The next 27 T cell receptor beta chains were all read from a single sample in a study of spatial heterogeneity in lung cancer. General study results and limits: Tumoral mutation counts were tracked by counts of expanded intratumoral alpha and beta TCRs.

TCRdb passed the 5' RACE reads through MiXCR, listing each CDR3 protein once. The sample has around 5,400 distinct CDR3 sequences, 6.5% to 8.5% seen once; the top ten hold more than 15%. For these receptors, no antigen is known. Noted time point: sample taken at primary tumor resection. The material sequenced was lung tumor tissue, taken at surgery. These receptors were taken from a female donor with early-stage non-small cell lung cancer.

V usage is TRBV7-3 and J usage is TRBJ2-4; D gene ambiguous. CDR3 length equals 16 residues. CDR1 is SGHTA, CDR2 FQGTGA, per germline. The ends were cut back, 2 bases at V and 0 bases at J, with 11 bases in the middle. The CDR3 DNA is TGTGCCAGCAGCTTAGGGCAGGATCTAGCCAAAAACATTCAGTACTTC. It codes for CASSLGQDLAKNIQYF.

The chain recombines TRBV6-5 with TRBJ2-2, with 8 bases aligning to TRBD1. The germline V gene encodes CDR1 MNHEY and CDR2 SVGAGI. This CDR3 comprises 14 residues. Losses at the gene ends were 4 bases for V and 6 bases for J; bases not matched to a gene: 4. CDR3 sequence reads: CASSLDRVAGELFF. CDR3 in DNA: TGTGCCAGCAGTTTGGACAGGGTAGCCGGGGAGCTGTTTTTT.

This clonotype was seen ten or more times. The chain is built from TRBV27 and TRBJ2-7; 7 bases match TRBD2. The V gene end was trimmed by 6 bases and the J gene end by 0 bases; junction bases not matched to a gene: 5. In germline, CDR1 is MNHEY, CDR2 SMNVEV (reference sequence). The CDR3 is made up of 14 amino acids. The CDR3 bases are TGTGCCAGCAGGGGGGGGGTGAACTCCTACGAGCAGTACTTC. Its translation: CASRGGVNSYEQYF.

In its sample, this clonotype is medium-sized. The chain joins TRBV27 to TRBJ2-1; TRBD1 is a possible D gene (5 bases). V shed 7 bases and J shed 2 bases, with 18 bases lying between them. Looked up from germline, CDR1 is MNHEY and CDR2 is SMNVEV (reference sequence). CDR3 size: 16 residues. CDR3 protein: CASTPGGQGAYNEQFF. The CDR3 bases are TGTGCCAGCACCCCCGGTGGGCAGGGTGCCTACAATGAGCAGTTCTTC.

V and J are TRBV5-6 and TRBJ2-3; 9 bases match TRBD1. In germline, CDR1 is SGHDT, CDR2 YYEEEE. The J segment lost 3 bases and the V segment lost 5 bases, leaving 7 bases of the junction unmatched. This CDR3 has 15 amino acids. CDR3 region: CASRGTGLGTDTQYF. CDR3 coding DNA: TGTGCCAGCAGAGGGACAGGGCTGGGGACAGATACGCAGTATTTT. The variable domain in full, completed from reference TRBV5-6 and TRBJ2-3, reads DAGVTQSPTHLIKTRGQQVTLRCSPKSGHDTVSWYQQALGQGPQFIFQYYEEEERQRGNFPDRFSGHQFPNYSSELNVNALLLGDSALYLCASRGTGLGTDTQYFGPGTRLTVL.

This clonotype rates as medium-sized. The V call is TRBV19, the J call TRBJ2-5; D possibly matches TRBD1 or TRBD2 (7 bases each). The germline V gene encodes CDR1 LNHDA and CDR2 SQIVND (reference sequence). This CDR3 contains 13 residues. V was trimmed by 4 bases and J by 5 bases, leaving 11 bases between them. Here the CDR3 DNA reads TGTGCCAGTAGTAATCAGGGGGGGGAGACCCAGTACTTC. This gives the protein CASSNQGGETQYF.

This clonotype was counted ten times or more. V gene TRBV7-9 combines with J gene TRBJ2-7, with 9 bases fitting TRBD1. The CDR3 has 16 amino acids. In germline, CDR1 is SEHNR, CDR2 FQNEAQ (reference sequence). V shed 4 bases, J shed 9 bases, and the junction held 16 bases outside the gene matches. The CDR3 protein is CASSSPVRQGDLWQYF. The CDR3, as DNA: TGTGCCAGCAGCTCGCCCGTGCGACAGGGGGATTTGTGGCAGTACTTC.

By frequency in the sample, this clonotype is medium-sized. This chain connects TRBV19 to TRBJ1-2; 8 positions agree with TRBD1. The V gene's germline CDR1 is LNHDA and CDR2 SQIVND (reference sequence). The CDR3 has 13 residues. Trimming took 2 bases from V and 8 from J; bases not matched to a gene: 4. The CDR3 DNA is TGTGCCAGTAGTATACAGGGGGCGCCGGGCTACACCTTC. This codes for CASSIQGAPGYTF.

V usage is TRBV19 and J usage is TRBJ2-1; 9 bases align to TRBD2. Germline V lookup: CDR1 LNHDA, CDR2 SQIVND (reference sequence). The CDR3 contains 16 residues. The J segment lost 2 bases and the V segment lost 5 bases, leaving 7 bases of the junction unmatched. CDR3 region: CASSPISGRAYNEQFF. The CDR3 bases are TGTGCCAGTAGTCCAATTAGCGGGAGAGCCTACAATGAGCAGTTCTTC.

The chain couples TRBV10-3 to TRBJ2-3; D call uncertain. The germline V gene has CDR1 ENHRY and CDR2 SYGVKD. The CDR3 consists of 13 residues. V dropped 0 bases and J dropped 1 base, with 2 bases sitting between them. CDR3 coding DNA: TGTGCCATCAGTGAGTCTGGCACAGATACGCAGTATTTT. It encodes CAISESGTDTQYF.

Comments on this clonotype: This sequence may be a read error, since a much larger clone differs from it by one base. The V call is TRBV29-1, the J call TRBJ2-4, with 8 nucleotides matching TRBD2. The CDR3 sequence is 13 residues long. Looked up from germline, CDR1 is SQVTM and CDR2 is ANQGSEA. Germline trimming cut 6 bases from V and 5 bases from J; bases unmatched to any gene: 6. CDR3 amino acids: CSVLGLGQNIQYF. CDR3 DNA: TGCAGCGTCCTGGGACTAGGCCAAAACATTCAGTACTTC.

This clonotype was seen repeatedly, ten times or more. Here the CDR3 reads CASSVFPEMSEQFF. Here the CDR3 DNA reads TGTGCCAGCAGCGTATTCCCCGAGATGAGTGAGCAGTTCTTC. The chain is built from TRBV9 and TRBJ2-1; unclear D gene. V was trimmed by 1 base and J by 9 bases, leaving 14 bases between them. The CDR3 consists of 14 residues. Germline V gene data show CDR1 as SGDLS and CDR2 as YYNGEE.

This clonotype was detected a few times. The rearrangement uses TRBV5-1 and TRBJ2-7, with 8 bases identical to TRBD1. The CDR3 length is 14 residues. The germline gives CDR1 SGHRS, CDR2 YFSETQ. Germline trimming cut 3 bases from V and 5 bases from J; bases unmatched to any gene: 7. CDR3 sequence reads: CASSYQDRDNEQYF. DNA of the CDR3: TGCGCCAGCAGCTACCAGGACAGGGACAACGAGCAGTACTTC.

By its share, this clonotype is medium-sized (0.01 to 0.1%). This chain links TRBV20-1 with TRBJ2-2; TRBD2 aligns across 14 bases. V shed 6 bases, J shed 2 bases, and the junction held 8 bases outside the gene matches. From germline, CDR1 is DFQATT and CDR2 SNEGSKA (reference sequence). This CDR3 region has 17 residues. CDR3 region: CSALGLAGGTNTGELFF. CDR3 nucleotide sequence: TGCAGTGCCTTAGGACTAGCGGGGGGCACAAACACCGGGGAGCTGTTTTTT.

This clonotype counts as medium-sized. The V gene is TRBV6-6, the J gene TRBJ1-5; D is ambiguous. CDR1 is MNHNY, CDR2 SVGAGI, per germline (reference sequence). V lost 5 bases and J 4 bases, leaving 21 bases between the germline ends. The CDR3 runs to 17 residues. The CDR3 coding sequence is TGTGCCAGCAGTCCCCCTGGTTTGGCTCCTGGGAATCAGCCCCAGCATTTT. It translates to CASSPPGLAPGNQPQHF.

The table lists this clonotype with many counts. The rearrangement links TRBV7-6 to TRBJ1-2, with D tentatively TRBD1 (5 bases). Per germline, CDR1 SGHVS and CDR2 FNYEAQ. V was shortened by 5 bases and J by 6 bases, with 13 bases between the two germline ends. The CDR3 runs to 13 residues. CDR3 DNA sequence: TGTGCCAGCAGCCCCTACCCGGGGGATGGCTACACCTTC. It is translated as CASSPYPGDGYTF.

This clonotype was observed many times. This rearrangement joins TRBV20-1 to TRBJ1-5, with no clear D. Trimming left V 0 bases short and J 6 bases short, with 18 bases between. There are 16 residues in the CDR3. The V gene's germline CDR1 is DFQATT and CDR2 SNEGSKA (reference sequence). DNA of the CDR3: TGCAGTGCTAGAGATAGTAGACTGACGGCTGTTCAGCCCCAGCATTTT. It encodes CSARDSRLTAVQPQHF.

The sample holds many counts of this clonotype. The CDR3 reads CASSLATSQETQYF. CDR3 nucleotide sequence: TGTGCCAGCAGCTTAGCCACTAGCCAAGAGACCCAGTACTTC. The V gene is TRBV7-9, the J gene TRBJ2-5; a weak D match, TRBD2 (5 bases). The CDR3 length is 14 residues. V was shortened by 0 bases and J by 1 base, with 6 bases between the two germline ends. Germline assignment: CDR1 SEHNR and CDR2 FQNEAQ (reference sequence).

The chain links TRBV10-2 to TRBJ1-1; D gene unclear. CDR3 size: 13 residues. The V and J ends lost 2 bases and 0 bases respectively, with 4 bases between them. Germline V lookup: CDR1 WSHSY, CDR2 SAAADI. The CDR3 DNA reads TGCGCCAGCAGTGAGGGATTGAACACTGAAGCTTTCTTT. Residues: CASSEGLNTEAFF.

By sample share, this clonotype is medium-sized. The chain joins TRBV6-6 to TRBJ1-2; unclear D gene. The CDR3 length is 13 residues. CDR1 is MNHNY and CDR2 is SVGAGI in the germline V gene (reference sequence). V gave up 6 bases and J gave up 2 bases, with 10 bases separating them. CDR3 sequence reads: CASSFGANYGYTF. In DNA form, the CDR3 reads TGTGCCAGCAGCTTCGGAGCAAACTATGGCTACACCTTC.

This clonotype was found many times. The chain joins TRBV7-6 to TRBJ1-3, with no clear D. Trimming removed 0 bases at V and 0 bases at J, with 6 bases between. The germline gives CDR1 SGHVS, CDR2 FNYEAQ. The CDR3 contains 15 residues. CDR3 nucleotides: TGTGCCAGCAGCTTAGCGGAAGCCTCTGGAAACACCATATATTTT. Translation: CASSLAEASGNTIYF.

This clonotype was detected many times. V is TRBV18 and J is TRBJ1-3, with no clear D. The CDR3 runs to 18 residues. Germline CDR1 reads KGHSH; CDR2 reads LQKENI. Trimming took off 1 base at V and 0 bases at J, with 16 bases between the two ends. CDR3 residues: CASSPLGVSASSGNTIYF. The CDR3, as DNA: TGTGCCAGCTCACCACTAGGCGTCAGTGCAAGCTCTGGAAACACCATATATTTT.

This clonotype was detected ten times or more. Written as DNA, the CDR3 is TGTGCCAGCAGCTTTCAAGCGGGGGCCCAAGAGACCCAGTACTTC. Amino acids: CASSFQAGAQETQYF. The rearrangement links TRBV7-2 to TRBJ2-5, with TRBD2 matching over 8 bases. Per the germline V gene, CDR1 is SGHTA and CDR2 is FQGNSA. This CDR3 is 15 amino acids long. Trimming at V came to 3 bases and at J to 1 base, leaving 4 bases not matched to a gene.

This clonotype is judged medium-sized (0.01 to 0.1%). V and J are TRBV7-6 and TRBJ1-4; 10 positions match TRBD1. The CDR3 consists of 15 residues. The germline V gene has CDR1 SGHVS and CDR2 FNYEAQ. The V gene end was trimmed by 5 bases and the J gene end by 5 bases; junction bases not matched to a gene: 5. CDR3 sequence (DNA): TGTGCCAGCAGCCCCCAGACAGGGGGCAATGAAAAACTGTTTTTT. It encodes CASSPQTGGNEKLFF.

The chain joins TRBV28 to TRBJ1-2, with TRBD1 as a possible D gene (5 bases). Germline CDR1 MDHEN, CDR2 SYDVKM. The CDR3 runs 14 residues. DNA for the CDR3: TGTGTCACCAGTTTATATCGGGGCGGCTATGGCTACACCTTC. This codes for CVTSLYRGGYGYTF.

This clonotype rates as medium-sized. The chain recombines TRBV3-1 with TRBJ1-2, with D possibly matching TRBD1 (5 bases). Germline-derived CDR1 and CDR2 are LGHDT and YNNKEL (reference sequence). This CDR3 has 12 amino acids. Trimming pared 6 bases from V and 6 bases from J, leaving 11 bases between. The DNA of the CDR3 is TGTGCCAGCAGAAGACAGTATGATGGCTACACCTTC. This encodes CASRRQYDGYTF.

The table lists this clonotype with many counts. The chain is built from TRBV2 and TRBJ2-7; D is ambiguous. CDR1 and CDR2 (germline): SNHLY, FYNNEI. This CDR3 spans 13 amino acids. V was shortened by 11 bases and J by 1 base, with 15 bases between the two germline ends. The CDR3 is CASCITASYEQYF. CDR3 DNA sequence: TGTGCCTCCTGCATAACCGCTTCCTACGAGCAGTACTTC.